This T cell receptor (beta chain) was found in a study of cytomegalovirus exposure and HLA in healthy donors. Researchers ran the PCR with 60 Vbeta and 13 Jbeta primers. Measured with immunoSEQ multiplex PCR; TCRdb has only the in-frame clones, and not every one. The table has some 130,000 clones, 70% to 85% seen once; the top ten hold around 4%. On this clone itself: Its matching antigen is unknown.

Study-level points and caveats: The sole available immune exposure information was CMV serostatus.

Sequencing input: PBMCs. This receptor was identified in a male donor in good health and CMV-seropositive.

CDR3 amino acids: CASSFQASGTDNEQFF. As DNA, the CDR3 is TGCGCCAGCAGTTTTCAGGCTAGCGGGACCGACAATGAGCAGTTCTTC. V and J are TRBV5-1 and TRBJ2-1, with 9 nucleotides matching TRBD2. Germline CDR1 and CDR2: SGHRS and YFSETQ. The V and J ends lost 5 bases and 5 bases, in that order; junction bases with no gene match: 11. This CDR3 region has 16 residues.